The entry below describes one T cell receptor (beta chain). In the original processing: The authors estimated nucleated cell counts from reference gene primer amplification. Sequenced by immunoSEQ multiplex PCR; TCRdb stores in-frame clones only, minus some. V and J calls and clone size are copied from that table; D and trimming were computed from the DNA. Among 240,000 or so clones listed, approximately 82% were seen once. These data are taken from a study of blood T cell repertoires in COVID-19. Across the whole study: The origin of the acute and convalescent COVID-19 samples was the United States, Italy and Spain. Sample material is recorded as cDNA or gDNA derived from T cells, B-cell-depleted T cells, or PBMCs.

Trimming stripped 4 bases from V and 1 base from J, with 7 bases between. Germline CDR1 and CDR2: SQVTM and ANQGSEA. The CDR3 sequence is 12 residues long. This chain uses TRBV29-1 with TRBJ1-1; D call uncertain. The clonotype was recovered from a woman older than 75 with acute or convalescent COVID-19. The sample consisted of peripheral blood. The CDR3 nucleotides are TGCAGCGTTGCCTCAGGGAACACTGAAGCTTTCTTT. It encodes CSVASGNTEAFF. Using reference TRBV29-1 and TRBJ1-1 for the parts outside the CDR3, the full variable domain is SAVISQKPSRDICQRGTSLTIQCQVDSQVTMMFWYRQQPGQSLTLIATANQGSEATYESGFVIDKFPISRPNLTFSTLTVSNMSPEDSSIYLCSVASGNTEAFFGQGTRLTVV.